One and the same sample provided the 9 T cell receptor beta chains below, sequenced in a study of blood T cell repertoires in COVID-19. The repertoire was sequenced with immunoSEQ multiplex PCR; TCRdb's copy has only in-frame clones and lacks some. This sample has 300,000 to 350,000 clones; 90% to 95% occur once, and the top ten carry less than 3.5%. The sample taken for sequencing was peripheral blood. These receptor sequences come from a young woman who had recovered from COVID-19.

The chain combines TRBV7-9 with TRBJ2-1, with D maybe TRBD2 (6 bases). V was trimmed by 3 bases and J by 4 bases, leaving 16 bases between them. The CDR3 totals 16 residues. Germline V CDR1 and CDR2: SEHNR, FQNEAQ (reference sequence). The CDR3 is CASSFFTTSLYNEQFF. For the CDR3, the DNA is TGTGCCAGCAGCTTTTTCACGACTAGTTTATACAATGAGCAGTTCTTC.

The CDR3 here is CASSLRPSGRTYEQFF. The CDR3 DNA reads TGTGCCAGCAGCTTACGCCCTAGCGGGAGAACATATGAGCAGTTCTTC. V gene TRBV7-2 combines with J gene TRBJ2-1; 10 bases are shared with TRBD2. The germline V gene encodes CDR1 SGHTA and CDR2 FQGNSA. The CDR3 covers 16 residues. Germline trimming cut 2 bases from V and 8 bases from J; bases unmatched to any gene: 9.

This chain joins TRBV3-1 (or the pseudogene TRBV3-2) and TRBJ2-7, with 8 bases fitting TRBD2. Looked up from germline, CDR1 is LGHDT and CDR2 is YNNKEL (reference sequence). The CDR3 runs to 22 residues. Trimming at V came to 0 bases and at J to 2 bases, leaving 24 bases not matched to a gene. DNA for the CDR3: TGTGCCAGCAGCCAAGATCCCGGGTACGGGGGGCGAGGTAGCGGGAAAACCTACGAGCAGTACGTC. Translated: CASSQDPGYGGRGSGKTYEQYV.

This chain links TRBV21-1 with TRBJ2-1; whether TRBD1, the table's D call, matches the DNA was not checked. TRBV21-1 is tagged as a pseudogene. CDR3 size: 14 residues. The CDR3 spells CASHPRDRVYEQFF. DNA of the CDR3: TGTGCCAGCCACCCCAGGGACAGGGTATATGAGCAGTTCTTC.

The table lists this clone with a count of one. The chain carries TRBV9 and TRBJ2-2; D perhaps matches TRBD2 (5 bases). Per the germline V gene, CDR1 is SGDLS and CDR2 is YYNGEE. Trimming took 5 bases from V and 6 from J, leaving 14 bases between them. CDR3 size: 14 residues. The DNA for the CDR3 is TGTGCCAGCAGTGCGGGTCGAAGGTCCGGGGAGCTGTTTTTT. Protein: CASSAGRRSGELFF.

The rearrangement links TRBV3-1 (or the pseudogene TRBV3-2) to TRBJ2-3; TRBD2 aligns across 15 bases. With V trimmed by 4 bases and J by 2 bases, 4 bases remained unmatched. This CDR3 comprises 17 residues. Looked up from germline, CDR1 is LGHDT and CDR2 is YNNKEL (reference sequence). The CDR3 spells CASSLGLAGGSTDTQYF. In nucleotides, the CDR3 is TGTGCCAGCAGCCTCGGACTAGCGGGAGGGTCCACAGATACGCAGTATTTT.

The chain couples TRBV29-1 to TRBJ1-1, with TRBD1 matching 7 bases. The CDR3 runs to 13 residues. J lost 4 bases, V lost 5 bases, and 7 bases had no gene match. Germline V gene lookup returns CDR1 SQVTM and CDR2 ANQGSEA. The CDR3 DNA sequence: TGCAGCGTTCAACCCCACAGGGGCACTGAAGCTTTCTTT. It is translated as CSVQPHRGTEAFF.

V gene TRBV15 combines with J gene TRBJ2-2; 10 bases are a match to TRBD1. There are 16 residues in the CDR3. With 4 bases clipped from V and 4 bases from J, the junction kept 6 bases outside the gene matches. Germline CDR1 LNHNV, CDR2 YYDKDF (reference sequence). The CDR3 is CATSTDRGRVTGELFF. The CDR3 DNA reads as TGTGCCACCAGCACCGACAGGGGGCGCGTCACCGGGGAGCTGTTTTTT.

The rearrangement links TRBV6-2 or TRBV6-3 to TRBJ2-3; possibly TRBD2 for D (7 bases). The V end was cut by 6 bases, the J end by 0 bases, with 25 bases between. Germline-derived CDR1 and CDR2 are MNHEY and SVGEGT. The CDR3 has 19 amino acids. The CDR3 protein is CASSRTRGTLGASTDTQYF. The CDR3, as DNA: TGTGCCAGCAGCCGGACTAGGGGGACGTTGGGGGCTAGCACAGATACGCAGTATTTT.